These 8 T cell receptor beta chains share one sample of origin, sequenced in a study of cytomegalovirus exposure and HLA in healthy donors. Both 60 Vbeta primers and 13 Jbeta primers went into the PCR. Repertoires were generated with immunoSEQ multiplex PCR, while TCRdb's copy carries only in-frame clones and drops some. Of some 210,000 clones in the sample, around 73% were seen once. The sequenced sample consisted of PBMCs. Every receptor here comes from a male donor in good health and CMV-seronegative.

The V call is TRBV20-1, the J call TRBJ2-1, with 7 bases identical to TRBD2. This CDR3 is built from 11 residues. Germline-derived CDR1 and CDR2 are DFQATT and SNEGSKA (reference sequence). V shed 3 bases, J shed 14 bases, and the junction held 7 bases outside the gene matches. CDR3: CSARLAVAEFF. The CDR3, as DNA: TGCAGTGCTAGGCTAGCGGTCGCGGAGTTCTTC.

The chain employs TRBV30 and TRBJ2-5; 7 bases map to TRBD1. Gene TRBJ2-7 matches the end of the DNA better, so the J call may be wrong. CDR1 is GTSNPN, CDR2 SVGIG, per germline (reference sequence). This CDR3 spans 14 amino acids. CDR3 sequence (DNA): TGTGCCTGGAGACACAACAGGGGAAAGTACGAGCAGTACTTC. Amino acid sequence: CAWRHNRGKYEQYF.

This clone was observed once. This chain uses TRBV18 with TRBJ2-2; a weak D match, TRBD1 (6 bases). The CDR3 is 15 residues long. Germline-derived CDR1 and CDR2 are KGHSH and LQKENI. Trimming left V 4 bases short and J 5 bases short, with 14 bases between. The CDR3 coding sequence is TGTGCCAGCTCACTAGAGACAGGTCCGACCGGGGAGCTGTTTTTT. Translating gives CASSLETGPTGELFF.

The rearrangement joins TRBV7-2 to TRBJ2-7; TRBD2 matches at 14 bases. The length of the CDR3 is 17 residues. Per the germline V gene, CDR1 is SGHTA and CDR2 is FQGNSA. With V trimmed by 4 bases and J by 6 bases, 11 bases remained unmatched. The CDR3 DNA reads as TGTGCCAGCAGCTCACAACCCGGGACTAGCGGGAGTAGCGAGCAGTACTTC. Translation: CASSSQPGTSGSSEQYF.

The chain has TRBV5-4 and TRBJ2-3, with D possibly being TRBD1 (6 bases). This CDR3 comprises 15 residues. V lost 2 bases, J lost 5 bases, and 15 bases lay in between. Germline values: CDR1 SGHNT, CDR2 YYREEE (reference sequence). In nucleotides, the CDR3 is TGTGCCAGCAGCTTACCAACAGGGTCCGGAGATACGCAGTATTTT. Translating gives CASSLPTGSGDTQYF. Filled out from reference TRBV5-4 and TRBJ2-3, the complete variable domain reads ETGVTQSPTHLIKTRGQQVTLRCSSQSGHNTVSWYQQALGQGPQFIFQYYREEENGRGNFPPRFSGLQFPNYSSELNVNALELDDSALYLCASSLPTGSGDTQYFGPGTRLTVL.

A single count supports this clone. The CDR3 region has the DNA TGTGCCAGCAGCTTGTCGACAGGGGGGTGGAATGAGCAGTTCTTC. Protein product: CASSLSTGGWNEQFF. J is TRBJ2-1 and V is TRBV5-6, with TRBD1 matching 9 bases. Trimming cost V 1 base and J 7 bases; bases outside gene matches: 6. Germline CDR1 and CDR2: SGHDT and YYEEEE. The CDR3 is 15 residues long. Combining the CDR3 with reference TRBV5-6 and TRBJ2-1 gives the whole variable domain DAGVTQSPTHLIKTRGQQVTLRCSPKSGHDTVSWYQQALGQGPQFIFQYYEEEERQRGNFPDRFSGHQFPNYSSELNVNALLLGDSALYLCASSLSTGGWNEQFFGPGTRLTVL.

The genes are TRBV20-1 and TRBJ2-4; the D gene is possibly TRBD1 (5 bases). CDR1 DFQATT and CDR2 SNEGSKA come from the germline V gene (reference sequence). The CDR3 sequence is 11 residues long. V was cut by 6 bases and J by 9 bases, with 12 bases left in between. This CDR3 reads CSAKGPGIQYF. CDR3 nucleotides: TGCAGTGCCAAGGGGCCGGGCATTCAGTACTTC.

The V call is TRBV7-3, the J call TRBJ2-5; TRBD1 agrees at 9 bases. Germline trimming cut 2 bases from V and 5 bases from J; bases unmatched to any gene: 6. Germline CDR1 is SGHTA and CDR2 is FQGTGA. The CDR3 is 15 amino acids. The CDR3: CASSLFGTGLETQYF. CDR3 in DNA: TGTGCCAGCAGCTTATTTGGGACAGGGTTGGAGACCCAGTACTTC.